The clone carrying this TCR beta chain was seen only a few times. The time point: newly diagnosed GD, antithyroid drugs for less than 3 months. With RNA extracted from PBMCs as input, the TCR library was made. This entry comes from a study of regulatory T cells in long-lasting Graves disease. Losses at the gene ends were 7 bases for V and 0 bases for J; bases not matched to a gene: 3. The CDR3 totals 14 residues. In building TCR beta libraries, iRepertoire HTBI primers were used together with Arm-PCR of CDR3 regions. Each CDR3 protein gets one entry after TCRdb re-called the multiplex PCR reads with MiXCR. This sample has around 480,000 distinct CDR3 sequences, with approximately 16% found just once. This sample was shared with a second study, whose subject was T cells in Graves' hyperthyroidism and ophthalmopathy. This second study notes: Reasons for excluding patients were uncontrolled infection, other autoimmune disease, pregnancy or lactation. When the TCR CDR3 underwent first-round RT-PCR, the HTBI primer set was used.

The sequence was collected from a woman aged 35-60 years with Graves disease. V usage is TRBV12-3 or TRBV12-4 and J usage is TRBJ1-1; 9 nucleotides line up with TRBD1. The material was peripheral blood mononuclear cells (PBMCs), obtained at new diagnosis, from a patient treated with antithyroid drugs. Here the CDR3 reads CASNGQGMNTEAFF. CDR3 DNA: TGTGCCAGCAATGGACAGGGGATGAACACTGAAGCTTTCTTT.